What follows are 30 T cell receptor beta chains derived from one specimen sequenced in a study of blood T cells in healthy people across ages. Together with a sample-barcoded 5' primer, a J-beta primer mix was included in a second PCR lasting about 7 to 11 cycles. Each CDR3 protein is one row after TCRdb ran MiXCR on the 5' RACE reads. In the table there are about 730,000 distinct CDR3 sequences, approximately 43% of which are singletons. Sequenced sample: blood. The origin of the receptors is an older woman in good health.

The sample holds a few counts of this clonotype. This sequence joins TRBV9 and TRBJ2-5, with D uncertain. Germline CDR1 reads SGDLS; CDR2 reads YYNGEE. Trimming removed 0 bases from V and 4 bases from J, with 4 bases in between. The CDR3 sequence is 12 residues long. CDR3 bases: TGTGCCAGCAGCGTAGAGGTAGAGACCCAGTACTTC. Amino acids: CASSVEVETQYF. Full variable domain (rest looked up from reference TRBV9 and TRBJ2-5): DSGVTQTPKHLITATGQRVTLRCSPRSGDLSVYWYQQSLDQGLQFLIQYYNGEERAKGNILERFSAQQFPDLHSELNLSSLELGDSALYFCASSVEVETQYFGPGTRLLVL.

DNA of the CDR3: TGTGCCATCAGGGGCTCGGAACAGGGGAATTCACCCCTCCACTTT. This codes for CAIRGSEQGNSPLHF. This chain joins TRBV10-3 and TRBJ1-6; 7 bases are a match to TRBD1. V gave up 6 bases and J gave up 7 bases; unmatched junction bases: 9. Germline V CDR1 and CDR2: ENHRY, SYGVKD. The CDR3 length is 15 residues.

This rearrangement joins TRBV20-1 to TRBJ1-1; D gene ambiguous. Germline V CDR1 and CDR2: DFQATT, SNEGSKA (reference sequence). This CDR3 comprises 12 residues. V lost 4 bases and J 3 bases, leaving 9 bases between the germline ends. CDR3 bases: TGCAGTGCTATCCTAAAGGACACTGAAGCTTTCTTT. Translating gives CSAILKDTEAFF.

The genes are TRBV7-9 and TRBJ2-7; a weak D match, TRBD2 (6 bases). This CDR3 region has 13 residues. The V end lost 5 bases, the J end lost 12 bases, and 20 bases lay between the germline ends. CDR1 and CDR2 from the germline V gene are SEHNR and FQNEAQ (reference sequence). CDR3 sequence: CASSKGSGDVRYF. The CDR3 DNA sequence: TGTGCCAGCAGCAAAGGGTCGGGAGATGTTCGGTACTTC.

The V and J genes are TRBV7-2 and TRBJ2-3; 8 nucleotides agree with TRBD2. Per germline, CDR1 SGHTA and CDR2 FQGNSA. The CDR3 contains 16 residues. Germline trimming cut 5 bases from V and 6 bases from J; bases unmatched to any gene: 13. The CDR3 region is CASSLGRSGRKDTQYF. The CDR3 DNA reads as TGTGCCAGCAGCCTAGGACGAAGCGGGAGAAAGGATACGCAGTATTTT.

This clonotype occurred a few times. V usage is TRBV7-9 and J usage is TRBJ2-2, with TRBD1 identical over 8 bases. V lost 3 bases and J lost 3; bases outside the gene matches: 3. The CDR3 is made up of 15 amino acids. The V gene's germline CDR1 is SEHNR and CDR2 FQNEAQ (reference sequence). CDR3 loop: CASSFQQGDTGELFF. The CDR3 DNA reads TGTGCCAGCAGCTTCCAACAGGGGGACACCGGGGAGCTGTTTTTT.

Only a few counts were recorded for this clonotype. The chain joins TRBV11-3 to TRBJ2-7; 10 nucleotides line up with TRBD1. Germline V CDR1 and CDR2: SGHNT, YENEEA. This CDR3 contains 17 residues. V was clipped by 4 bases and J by 4 bases; unmatched bases: 13. The CDR3 nucleotides are TGTGCCAGCAGCTCAACCACCCCGGACAGGGGGTCGTACGAGCAGTACTTC. Its translation is CASSSTTPDRGSYEQYF.

This clonotype was observed a few times. CDR3 sequence reads: CSARRLADLSYEQYF. For the CDR3, the DNA is TGCAGTGCTAGAAGACTAGCGGACCTTTCCTACGAGCAGTACTTC. The J gene is TRBJ2-7, the V gene TRBV20-1, with 9 nucleotides matching TRBD2. The CDR3 spans 15 residues. With V trimmed by 2 bases and J by 1 base, 6 bases remained unmatched. CDR1 is DFQATT and CDR2 is SNEGSKA in the germline V gene (reference sequence).

This clonotype has just a few counts. This chain uses TRBV6-9 with TRBJ2-3; D may correspond to TRBD1 or TRBD2 (6 bases each). CDR3 size: 17 residues. Per germline, CDR1 MNHGY and CDR2 SVAAGI. V was clipped by 9 bases and J by 3 bases, with 25 bases between them. CDR3 nucleotide sequence: TGTGCCAGACGAGGGGGGATTCCACTTTCGGTGACAGATACGCAGTATTTT. Amino acids: CARRGGIPLSVTDTQYF.

This clonotype was found a few times. The J gene is TRBJ2-6, the V gene TRBV15, with TRBD1 identical over 9 bases. The CDR3 extends over 18 amino acids. With V trimmed by 1 base and J by 0 bases, 4 bases remained unmatched. Germline V gene sequence: CDR1 LNHNV, CDR2 YYDKDF (reference sequence). In DNA form, the CDR3 reads TGTGCCACCAGCAGAGCCGGGACAGGGAGCTCTGGGGCCAACGTCCTGACTTTC. Encoded protein: CATSRAGTGSSGANVLTF.

This sequence joins TRBV20-1 and TRBJ2-7; 8 positions match TRBD1. V trimming: 2 bases; J trimming: 1 base; junction bases outside the gene matches: 10. This CDR3 has 16 amino acids. Germline V lookup: CDR1 DFQATT, CDR2 SNEGSKA (reference sequence). CDR3 sequence: CSARRQGTGSSYEQYF. The CDR3 DNA reads TGCAGTGCTAGAAGACAGGGGACAGGTTCTTCCTACGAGCAGTACTTC.

The chain has TRBV12-3 or TRBV12-4 and TRBJ2-1, with TRBD1 identical over 10 bases. J was trimmed by 3 bases and V by 8 bases; bases with no gene match: 4. The CDR3 contains 14 residues. CDR3 coding DNA: TGTGCCAGCGCTTGGGACAGGGGCTACAATGAGCAGTTCTTC. This gives the protein CASAWDRGYNEQFF.

The rearrangement links TRBV20-1 to TRBJ2-4; 7 bases fit TRBD2. The CDR3 is 13 amino acids. Germline values: CDR1 DFQATT, CDR2 SNEGSKA (reference sequence). The J segment lost 6 bases and the V segment lost 1 base, leaving 3 bases of the junction unmatched. CDR3 nucleotide sequence: TGCAGTGCTAGAGGTCTAGCGGTAAACATTCAGTACTTC. Translation gives CSARGLAVNIQYF.

This clonotype was recorded a few times. The CDR3 DNA reads TGTGCCAGCAGCTCCGGGACAGGGTTGGATGGCTACACCTTC. Its protein is CASSSGTGLDGYTF. The chain combines TRBV7-3 with TRBJ1-2, with 9 bases aligning to TRBD1. The CDR3 length is 14 residues. V was pared by 4 bases and J by 6 bases, with 6 bases of the junction left unmatched. Germline V gene data show CDR1 as SGHTA and CDR2 as FQGTGA.

V usage is TRBV7-2 and J usage is TRBJ1-1, with D unresolved. Germline CDR1 and CDR2: SGHTA and FQGNSA. The CDR3 is 15 residues long. Trimming pared 7 bases from V and 2 bases from J, leaving 17 bases between. The CDR3 DNA is TGTGCCAGCACCCCCGGAGGAGGGCCAAACACTGAAGCTTTCTTT. This gives the protein CASTPGGGPNTEAFF. Full variable domain (missing parts from reference TRBV7-2 and TRBJ1-1): GAGVSQSPSNKVTEKGKDVELRCDPISGHTALYWYRQSLGQGLEFLIYFQGNSAPDKSGLPSDRFSAERTGGSVSTLTIQRTQQEDSAVYLCASTPGGGPNTEAFFGQGTRLTVV.

This chain connects TRBV7-9 to TRBJ2-5; unclear D gene. Germline values: CDR1 SEHNR, CDR2 FQNEAQ (reference sequence). V lost 2 bases, J lost 5 bases, and 12 bases lay in between. The CDR3 extends over 14 amino acids. This CDR3 is CASSLRVGLETQYF. In nucleotides, the CDR3 is TGTGCCAGCAGCTTAAGAGTGGGGTTGGAGACCCAGTACTTC.

This chain links TRBV4-3 with TRBJ2-1; D remains unclear. The V end lost 1 base, the J end lost 8 bases, and 9 bases lay between the germline ends. CDR1 and CDR2 (germline): LGHNA, YSLEER. There are 13 residues in the CDR3. The CDR3 nucleotides read TGCGCCAGCAGCCAAGTTGGGGTCGATGAGCAGTTCTTC. The encoded protein is CASSQVGVDEQFF.

This clonotype has just a few counts. This chain uses TRBV27 with TRBJ2-7; 9 positions match TRBD2. Germline V CDR1 and CDR2: MNHEY, SMNVEV (reference sequence). This CDR3 has 14 residues. J was trimmed by 4 bases and V by 3 bases; bases with no gene match: 4. DNA of the CDR3: TGTGCCAGCAGTTTGAGTAGCGGGGGTTACGAGCAGTACTTC. Translation: CASSLSSGGYEQYF.

This clonotype turned up a few times. This sequence joins TRBV14 and TRBJ2-3; no clear D. Trimming cost V 5 bases and J 4 bases, with 10 bases left between them. This CDR3 comprises 13 residues. CDR1 and CDR2 from the germline V gene are SGHDN and FVKESK. The CDR3 spells CASSSELADTQYF. Written as DNA, the CDR3 is TGTGCCAGCAGCTCGGAACTGGCAGATACGCAGTATTTT.

Concerning this clonotype itself: Just one base apart from a much larger clone, this may be a read error. The chain links TRBV6-2 or TRBV6-3 to TRBJ2-1; D possibly corresponds to TRBD2 (5 bases). Germline values: CDR1 MNHEY, CDR2 SVGEGT. V was shortened by 0 bases and J by 7 bases, with 10 bases between the two germline ends. CDR3 length: 14 amino acids. CDR3 protein: CASSYSTNDNEQFF. CDR3 sequence (DNA): TGTGCCAGCAGTTACTCGACTAACGATAATGAGCAGTTCTTC.

This clonotype came up a few times. This sequence joins TRBV19 and TRBJ2-7; a possible D gene is TRBD1 (6 bases). V lost 5 bases to trimming and J lost 2 bases, with 16 bases between them. Germline values: CDR1 LNHDA, CDR2 SQIVND (reference sequence). The CDR3 runs 15 residues. The CDR3 DNA follows: TGTGCCAGTAGTGAACCGGGACACCGAGCCTACGAGCAGTACTTC. It is translated as CASSEPGHRAYEQYF.

This sequence joins TRBV7-3 and TRBJ2-1, with 8 bases that match TRBD2. Judging by the DNA end, TRBJ2-7 fits better; the J call may be wrong. CDR3 length equals 15 residues. Germline-derived CDR1 and CDR2 are SGHTA and FQGTGA. CDR3 protein: CASSLRGLDYNEQYF. The DNA for the CDR3 is TGTGCCAGCAGCCTCAGGGGACTAGACTACAATGAGCAGTACTTC.

This clonotype has at least ten counts. The chain recombines TRBV11-2 with TRBJ2-1, with D perhaps matching TRBD1 or TRBD2 (7 bases each). V was clipped by 8 bases and J by 7 bases, with 21 bases between them. The CDR3 is 15 amino acids. Germline V gives CDR1 SGHAT, CDR2 FQNNGV. CDR3: CASGSQGGLGNEQFF. The CDR3 DNA is TGTGCCAGCGGCTCTCAGGGGGGGCTCGGGAATGAGCAGTTCTTC.

There are a few counts of this clonotype. The V call is TRBV5-1, the J call TRBJ1-2; D uncertain. Germline assignment: CDR1 SGHRS and CDR2 YFSETQ. This CDR3 contains 14 residues. Trimming cost V 4 bases and J 4 bases, with 14 bases left between them. CDR3 protein: CASSPEQIAYGYTF. The CDR3 nucleotides are TGCGCCAGCAGCCCCGAGCAAATCGCCTATGGCTACACCTTC.

This clonotype was detected a few times. This chain uses TRBV7-2 with TRBJ1-1; D call uncertain. The V end was cut by 5 bases, the J end by 1 base, with 11 bases between. Germline CDR1 reads SGHTA; CDR2 reads FQGNSA. The CDR3 contains 14 residues. The CDR3 coding sequence is TGTGCCAGCAGCCTGGCCTCCCGGAACACTGAAGCTTTCTTT. Its translation: CASSLASRNTEAFF.

There are a few counts of this clonotype. The rearrangement links TRBV6-6 to TRBJ1-5; perhaps TRBD1 as D (5 bases). Trimming cost V 0 bases and J 7 bases, with 10 bases left between them. Germline CDR1 MNHNY, CDR2 SVGAGI (reference sequence). The CDR3 is made up of 14 amino acids. CDR3: CASSYSWGGQPQHF. In DNA, the CDR3 is TGTGCCAGCAGTTACTCGTGGGGCGGACAGCCCCAGCATTTT.

This clonotype was counted only a few times. The chain has TRBV28 and TRBJ2-2, with 7 bases matching TRBD2. J lost 5 bases, V lost 3 bases, and 3 bases had no gene match. The CDR3 has 14 residues. Germline V CDR1 and CDR2: MDHEN, SYDVKM. CDR3 region: CASSFAGVTGELFF. The CDR3, as DNA: TGTGCCAGCAGTTTTGCGGGAGTAACCGGGGAGCTGTTTTTT. The full variable domain, completed using reference TRBV28 and TRBJ2-2, is DVKVTQSSRYLVKRTGEKVFLECVQDMDHENMFWYRQDPGLGLRLIYFSYDVKMKEKGDIPEGYSVSREKKERFSLILESASTNQTSMYLCASSFAGVTGELFFGEGSRLTVL.

This clonotype came up a few times. The chain has TRBV6-2 or TRBV6-3 and TRBJ2-1; D remains unclear. CDR3 length: 13 residues. Germline values: CDR1 MNHEY, CDR2 SVGEGT. With 9 bases removed from V and 0 bases from J, the gap between germline ends came to 9 bases. CDR3 bases: TGTGCCAGTCACAAGAGCTCCTACAATGAGCAGTTCTTC. Its translation is CASHKSSYNEQFF.

This clonotype was seen a handful of times. The chain employs TRBV20-1 and TRBJ2-7; 8 nucleotides align to TRBD2. The CDR3 contains 16 residues. The junction had 15 bases not matched to a gene; V was cut back by 1 base and J by 7 bases. Per germline, CDR1 DFQATT and CDR2 SNEGSKA (reference sequence). CDR3 protein: CSARVGPRSGSREQYF. The DNA of the CDR3 is TGCAGTGCTAGAGTGGGCCCGAGGAGCGGGAGCCGGGAGCAGTACTTC.

The CDR3, as DNA: TGCAGTGCCACGACAGGGGGCAACTATGGCTACACCTTC. Its protein is CSATTGGNYGYTF. This chain connects TRBV20-1 to TRBJ1-2; 10 positions agree with TRBD1. V trimming: 6 bases; J trimming: 2 bases; junction bases outside the gene matches: 3. Per germline, CDR1 DFQATT and CDR2 SNEGSKA (reference sequence). This CDR3 region has 13 residues.